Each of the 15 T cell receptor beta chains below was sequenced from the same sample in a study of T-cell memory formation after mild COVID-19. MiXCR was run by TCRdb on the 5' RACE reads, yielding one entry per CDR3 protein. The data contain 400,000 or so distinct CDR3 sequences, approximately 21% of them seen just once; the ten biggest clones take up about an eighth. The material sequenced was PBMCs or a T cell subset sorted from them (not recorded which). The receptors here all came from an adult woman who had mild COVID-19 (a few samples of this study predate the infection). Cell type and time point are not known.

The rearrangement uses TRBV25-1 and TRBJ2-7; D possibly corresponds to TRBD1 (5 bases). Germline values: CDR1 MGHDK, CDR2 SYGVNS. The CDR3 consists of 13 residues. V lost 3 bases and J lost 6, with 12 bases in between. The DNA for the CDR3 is TGTGCCAGCAGTGACCAGCCAGGGTCCGAGCAGTACTTC. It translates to CASSDQPGSEQYF.

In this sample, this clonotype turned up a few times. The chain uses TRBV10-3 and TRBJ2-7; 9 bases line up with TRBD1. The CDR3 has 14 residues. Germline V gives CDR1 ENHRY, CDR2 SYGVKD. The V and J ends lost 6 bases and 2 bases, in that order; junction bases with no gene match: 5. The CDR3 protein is CAIRPQGATYEQYF. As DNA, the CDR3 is TGTGCCATCAGGCCACAGGGGGCGACCTACGAGCAGTACTTC.

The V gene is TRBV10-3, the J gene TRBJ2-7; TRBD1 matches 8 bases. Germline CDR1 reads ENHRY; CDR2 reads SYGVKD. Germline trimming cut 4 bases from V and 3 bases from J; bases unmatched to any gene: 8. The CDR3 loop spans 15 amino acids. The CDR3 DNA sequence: TGTGCCATCAGTGCCCCCGGGACAGGAGACTACGAGCAGTACTTC. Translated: CAISAPGTGDYEQYF.

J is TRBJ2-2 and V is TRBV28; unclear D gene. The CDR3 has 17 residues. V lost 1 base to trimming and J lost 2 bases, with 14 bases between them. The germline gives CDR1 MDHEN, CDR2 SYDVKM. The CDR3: CASSLYLVGRNTGELFF. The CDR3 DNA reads TGTGCCAGCAGTTTATACCTGGTGGGAAGAAACACCGGGGAGCTGTTTTTT.

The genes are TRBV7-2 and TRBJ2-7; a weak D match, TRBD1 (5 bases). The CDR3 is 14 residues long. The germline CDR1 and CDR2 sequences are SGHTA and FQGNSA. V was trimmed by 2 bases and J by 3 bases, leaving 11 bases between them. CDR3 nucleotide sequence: TGTGCCAGCAGCTTATACGTCAGGGACTACGAGCAGTACTTC. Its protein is CASSLYVRDYEQYF.

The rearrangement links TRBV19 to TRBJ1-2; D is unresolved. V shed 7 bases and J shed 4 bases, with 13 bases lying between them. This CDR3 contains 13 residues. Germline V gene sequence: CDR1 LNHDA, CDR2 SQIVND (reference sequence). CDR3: CASKETRLYGYTF. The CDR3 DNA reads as TGTGCCAGTAAGGAGACAAGACTCTATGGCTACACCTTC.

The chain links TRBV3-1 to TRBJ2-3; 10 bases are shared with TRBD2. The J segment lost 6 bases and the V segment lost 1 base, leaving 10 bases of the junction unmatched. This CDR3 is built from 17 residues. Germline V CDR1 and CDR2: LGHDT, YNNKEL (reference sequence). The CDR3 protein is CASSQAPLAGVADTQYF. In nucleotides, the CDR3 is TGTGCCAGCAGCCAAGCCCCGCTAGCGGGAGTGGCGGATACGCAGTATTTT.

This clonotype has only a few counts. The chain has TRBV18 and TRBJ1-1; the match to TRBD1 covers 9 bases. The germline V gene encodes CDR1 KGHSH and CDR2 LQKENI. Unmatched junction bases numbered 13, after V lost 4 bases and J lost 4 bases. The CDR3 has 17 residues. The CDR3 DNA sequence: TGTGCCAGCTCACTCCGGACAGGGGCGGGTTCTTTCACTGAAGCTTTCTTT. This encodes CASSLRTGAGSFTEAFF.

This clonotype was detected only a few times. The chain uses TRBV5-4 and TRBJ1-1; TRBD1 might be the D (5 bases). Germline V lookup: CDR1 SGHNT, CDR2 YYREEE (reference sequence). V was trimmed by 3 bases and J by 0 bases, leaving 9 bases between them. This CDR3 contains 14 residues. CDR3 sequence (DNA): TGTGCCAGCAGCTCGGGGCGGTTGAACACTGAAGCTTTCTTT. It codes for CASSSGRLNTEAFF.

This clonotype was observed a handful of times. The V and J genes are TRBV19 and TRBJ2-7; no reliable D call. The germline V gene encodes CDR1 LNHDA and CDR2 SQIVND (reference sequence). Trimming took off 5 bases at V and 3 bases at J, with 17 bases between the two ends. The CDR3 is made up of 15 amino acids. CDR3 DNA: TGTGCCAGTAGTGTTTGGCAGAATTCTTTCTACGAGCAGTACTTC. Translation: CASSVWQNSFYEQYF.

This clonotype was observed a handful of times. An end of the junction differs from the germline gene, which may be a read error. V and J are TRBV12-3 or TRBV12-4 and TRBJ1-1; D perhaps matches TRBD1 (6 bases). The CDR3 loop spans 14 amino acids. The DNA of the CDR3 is TGTGCCAGCAGTTCCAGGGGAGGGAACGCTGAAGCTTTCTTT. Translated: CASSSRGGNAEAFF.

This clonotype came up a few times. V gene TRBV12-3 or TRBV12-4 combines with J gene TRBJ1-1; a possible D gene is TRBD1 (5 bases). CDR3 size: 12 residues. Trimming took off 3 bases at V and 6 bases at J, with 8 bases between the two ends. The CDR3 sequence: CASSFRQSEAFF. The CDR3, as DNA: TGTGCCAGCAGTTTCCGACAGTCTGAAGCTTTCTTT.

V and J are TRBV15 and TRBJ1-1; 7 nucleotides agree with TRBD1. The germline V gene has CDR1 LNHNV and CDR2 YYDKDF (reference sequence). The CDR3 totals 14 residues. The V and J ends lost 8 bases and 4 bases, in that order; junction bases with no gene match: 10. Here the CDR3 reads CATLKGAPGTEAFF. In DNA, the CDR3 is TGTGCCACCTTAAAGGGGGCGCCGGGCACTGAAGCTTTCTTT.

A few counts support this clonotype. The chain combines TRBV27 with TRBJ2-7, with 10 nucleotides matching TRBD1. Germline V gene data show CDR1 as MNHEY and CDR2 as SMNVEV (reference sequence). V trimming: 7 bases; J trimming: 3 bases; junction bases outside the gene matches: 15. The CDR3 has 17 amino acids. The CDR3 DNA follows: TGTGCCAGCACGGACTCACCGGGACAGGGGCCTTTCTACGAGCAGTACTTC. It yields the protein CASTDSPGQGPFYEQYF.

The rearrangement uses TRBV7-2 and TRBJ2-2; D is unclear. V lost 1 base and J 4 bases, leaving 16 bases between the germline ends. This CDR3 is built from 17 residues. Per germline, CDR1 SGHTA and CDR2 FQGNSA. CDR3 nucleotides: TGTGCCAGCAGCTTAGTGCTAGGTGTAGGTGGCACCGGGGAGCTGTTTTTT. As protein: CASSLVLGVGGTGELFF.